Following are 5 T cell receptor beta chains from one sample sequenced in a study of Graves' ophthalmopathy and Graves' hyperthyroidism. The authors amplified TCR beta CDR3 regions, and they did so from RNA transcripts for repertoire sequencing. The first-round RT-PCR employed HTBI primers together with the Qiagen OneStep RT-PCR kit. A multiplex PCR was then performed as the second round. One entry per CDR3 protein, called by TCRdb with MiXCR from the multiplex PCR reads. The sample records 200,000 to 250,000 distinct CDR3 sequences, around 45% being singletons. The sequencing sample was made of peripheral blood. The receptor source for this set is an adult man with Graves' ophthalmopathy.

In DNA form, the CDR3 reads TGTGCCAGCAGCTCGTCCCCGGGACTAGCGGACTACGAGCAGTACTTC. It specifies CASSSSPGLADYEQYF. The rearrangement links TRBV7-2 to TRBJ2-7, with 11 bases lining up with TRBD2. Germline V CDR1 and CDR2: SGHTA, FQGNSA. This CDR3 contains 16 residues. V shed 4 bases, J shed 3 bases, and the junction held 8 bases outside the gene matches. The complete variable domain, with remaining parts taken from reference TRBV7-2 and TRBJ2-7, reads GAGVSQSPSNKVTEKGKDVELRCDPISGHTALYWYRQSLGQGLEFLIYFQGNSAPDKSGLPSDRFSAERTGGSVSTLTIQRTQQEDSAVYLCASSSSPGLADYEQYFGPGTRLTVT.

This clonotype has only a few counts. The chain links TRBV19 to TRBJ2-7; a weak D match, TRBD1 (6 bases). The V gene's germline CDR1 is LNHDA and CDR2 SQIVND (reference sequence). CDR3 length: 15 amino acids. V lost 6 bases and J lost 2, with 17 bases in between. The CDR3, as DNA: TGTGCCAGTAGAAAGACCGGGACACCTACCTACGAGCAGTACTTC. It codes for CASRKTGTPTYEQYF. The variable domain in full, completed from reference TRBV19 and TRBJ2-7, reads DGGITQSPKYLFRKEGQNVTLSCEQNLNHDAMYWYRQDPGQGLRLIYYSQIVNDFQKGDIAEGYSVSREKKESFPLTVTSAQKNPTAFYLCASRKTGTPTYEQYFGPGTRLTVT.

The chain recombines TRBV7-8 with TRBJ1-4; D gene unclear. This CDR3 spans 14 amino acids. Germline CDR1 is SGHVS and CDR2 is FQNEAQ. Trimming left V 2 bases short and J 5 bases short, with 9 bases between. The CDR3 sequence: CASSLNKGNEKLFF. The CDR3 bases are TGTGCCAGCAGCTTAAACAAGGGAAATGAAAAACTGTTTTTT.

V is TRBV5-4 and J is TRBJ2-5; possibly TRBD2 for D (6 bases). The germline V gene encodes CDR1 SGHNT and CDR2 YYREEE (reference sequence). The CDR3 runs to 16 residues. V lost 3 bases and J 1 base, leaving 16 bases between the germline ends. The CDR3 sequence: CASSSGTPLVQETQYF. As DNA, the CDR3 is TGTGCCAGCAGCTCCGGGACTCCGTTAGTCCAAGAGACCCAGTACTTC.

This clonotype turned up a few times. The gene calls are TRBV29-1 and TRBJ2-7, with TRBD1 matching over 8 bases. The CDR3 is 13 residues long. The junction had 5 bases not matched to a gene; V was cut back by 4 bases and J by 3 bases. Germline values: CDR1 SQVTM, CDR2 ANQGSEA. The CDR3 here is CSVGRDRLYEQYF. The CDR3 nucleotides are TGCAGCGTTGGAAGGGACAGGCTCTACGAGCAGTACTTC.